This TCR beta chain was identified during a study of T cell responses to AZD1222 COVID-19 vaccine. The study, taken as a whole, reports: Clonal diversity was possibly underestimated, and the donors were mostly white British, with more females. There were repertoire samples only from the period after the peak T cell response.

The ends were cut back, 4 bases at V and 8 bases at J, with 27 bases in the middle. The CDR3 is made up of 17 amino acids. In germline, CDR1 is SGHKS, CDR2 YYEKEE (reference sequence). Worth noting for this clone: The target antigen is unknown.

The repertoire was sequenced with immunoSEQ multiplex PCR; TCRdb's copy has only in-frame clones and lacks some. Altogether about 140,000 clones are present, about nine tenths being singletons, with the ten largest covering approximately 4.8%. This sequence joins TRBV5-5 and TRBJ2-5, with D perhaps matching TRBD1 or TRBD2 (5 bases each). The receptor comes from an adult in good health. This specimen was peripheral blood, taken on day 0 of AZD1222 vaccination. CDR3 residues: CASSVDIPGATRETQYF. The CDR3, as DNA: TGTGCCAGCAGCGTGGACATCCCCGGGGCAACAAGAGAAACCCAGTACTTC.